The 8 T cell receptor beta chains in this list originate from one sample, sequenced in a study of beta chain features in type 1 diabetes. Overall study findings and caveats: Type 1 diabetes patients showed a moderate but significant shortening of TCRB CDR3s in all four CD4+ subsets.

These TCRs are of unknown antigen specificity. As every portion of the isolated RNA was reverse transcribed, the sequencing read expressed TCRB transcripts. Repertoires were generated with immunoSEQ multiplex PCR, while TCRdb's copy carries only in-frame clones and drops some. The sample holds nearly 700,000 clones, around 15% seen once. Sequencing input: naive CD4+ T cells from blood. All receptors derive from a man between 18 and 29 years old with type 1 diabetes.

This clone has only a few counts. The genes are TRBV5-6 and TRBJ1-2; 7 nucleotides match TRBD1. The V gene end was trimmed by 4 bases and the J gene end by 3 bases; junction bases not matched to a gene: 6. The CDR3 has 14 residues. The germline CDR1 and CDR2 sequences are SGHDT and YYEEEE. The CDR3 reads CASSPGQAYYGYTF. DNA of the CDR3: TGTGCCAGCAGCCCTGGACAGGCATACTATGGCTACACCTTC.

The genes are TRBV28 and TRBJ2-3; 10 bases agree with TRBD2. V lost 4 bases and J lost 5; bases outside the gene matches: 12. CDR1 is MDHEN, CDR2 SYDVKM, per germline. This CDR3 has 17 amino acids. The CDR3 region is CASSSPGTSGVLDTQYF. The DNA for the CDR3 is TGTGCCAGCAGTTCTCCCGGCACTAGCGGGGTCTTAGATACGCAGTATTTT. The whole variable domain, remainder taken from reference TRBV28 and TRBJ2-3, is DVKVTQSSRYLVKRTGEKVFLECVQDMDHENMFWYRQDPGLGLRLIYFSYDVKMKEKGDIPEGYSVSREKKERFSLILESASTNQTSMYLCASSSPGTSGVLDTQYFGPGTRLTVL.

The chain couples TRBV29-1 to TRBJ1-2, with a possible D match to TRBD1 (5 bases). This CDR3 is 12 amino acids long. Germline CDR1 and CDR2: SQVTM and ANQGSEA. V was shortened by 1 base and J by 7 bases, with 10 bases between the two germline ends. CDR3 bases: TGCAGCGTTGAAGGCCAGGGCAGTGGCTACACCTTC. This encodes CSVEGQGSGYTF.

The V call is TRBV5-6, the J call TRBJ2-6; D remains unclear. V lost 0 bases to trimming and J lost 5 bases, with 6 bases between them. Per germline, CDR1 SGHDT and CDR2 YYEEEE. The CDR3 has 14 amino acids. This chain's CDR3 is CASSLGRRANVLTF. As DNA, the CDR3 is TGTGCCAGCAGCTTGGGCAGGAGGGCCAACGTCCTGACTTTC.

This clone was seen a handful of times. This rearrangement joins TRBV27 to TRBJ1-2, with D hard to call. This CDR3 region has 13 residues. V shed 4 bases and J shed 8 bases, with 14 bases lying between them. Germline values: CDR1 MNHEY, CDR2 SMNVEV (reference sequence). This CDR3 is CASSSQWAQGYTF. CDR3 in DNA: TGTGCCAGCAGTTCCCAGTGGGCCCAGGGCTACACCTTC.

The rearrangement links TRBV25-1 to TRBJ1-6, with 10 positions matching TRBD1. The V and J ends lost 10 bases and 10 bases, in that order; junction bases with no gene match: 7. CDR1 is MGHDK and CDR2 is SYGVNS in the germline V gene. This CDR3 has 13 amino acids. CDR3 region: CATAGQGRSPLHF. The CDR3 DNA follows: TGTGCCACCGCGGGACAGGGGAGGTCACCCCTCCACTTT.

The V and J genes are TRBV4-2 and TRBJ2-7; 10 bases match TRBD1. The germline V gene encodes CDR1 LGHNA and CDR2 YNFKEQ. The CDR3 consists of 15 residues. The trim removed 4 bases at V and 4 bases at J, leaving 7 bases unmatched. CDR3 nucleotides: TGTGCCAGCAGCCGACCGGGACAGGGGTTATACGAGCAGTACTTC. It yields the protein CASSRPGQGLYEQYF.

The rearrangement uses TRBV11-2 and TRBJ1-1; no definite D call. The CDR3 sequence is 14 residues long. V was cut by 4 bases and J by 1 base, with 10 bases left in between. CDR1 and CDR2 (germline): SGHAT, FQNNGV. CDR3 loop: CASSSAGKNTEAFF. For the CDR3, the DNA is TGTGCCAGCAGCTCGGCCGGGAAGAACACTGAAGCTTTCTTT. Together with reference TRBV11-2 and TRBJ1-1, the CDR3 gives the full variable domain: EAGVAQSPRYKIIEKRQSVAFWCNPISGHATLYWYQQILGQGPKLLIQFQNNGVVDDSQLPKDRFSAERLKGVDSTLKIQPAKLEDSAVYLCASSSAGKNTEAFFGQGTRLTVV.